Each of the 32 T cell receptor beta chains below was sequenced from the same sample in a study of cytomegalovirus exposure and HLA in healthy donors. In the PCR, 60 Vbeta and 13 Jbeta primers were used. Repertoires were generated with immunoSEQ multiplex PCR, while TCRdb's copy carries only in-frame clones and drops some. The data hold fewer than 200,000 clones, with roughly 71% observed a single time. The sequencing sample was made of PBMCs. The source is a girl under 18 in good health and CMV-seronegative.

J is TRBJ2-1 and V is TRBV10-1; TRBD1 agrees at 7 bases. This CDR3 has 15 amino acids. J gave up 5 bases and V 0 bases, and 4 bases lay outside the gene matches. Germline CDR1 WNHNN, CDR2 SYGVQD (reference sequence). This CDR3 is CASSESTGNHNEQFF. For the CDR3, the DNA is TGCGCCAGCAGTGAGTCGACAGGGAACCACAATGAGCAGTTCTTC.

This chain links TRBV7-8 with TRBJ1-2; D gene uncertain. CDR3 length equals 15 residues. Germline CDR1 reads SGHVS; CDR2 reads FQNEAQ. V shed 5 bases and J shed 4 bases, with 17 bases lying between them. CDR3 sequence (DNA): TGTGCCAGCAGCACCAGGATGCTGATGCCCTATGGCTACACCTTC. Translating gives CASSTRMLMPYGYTF. The full variable domain, completed using reference TRBV7-8 and TRBJ1-2, is GAGVSQSPRYKVAKRGQDVALRCDPISGHVSLFWYQQALGQGPEFLTYFQNEAQLDKSGLPSDRFFAERPEGSVSTLKIQRTQQEDSAVYLCASSTRMLMPYGYTFGSGTRLTVV.

This chain joins TRBV19 and TRBJ1-2; no clear D. From germline, CDR1 is LNHDA and CDR2 SQIVND (reference sequence). This CDR3 comprises 13 residues. The V end was cut by 3 bases, the J end by 6 bases, with 11 bases between. The CDR3, as DNA: TGTGCCAGTAGTATTAGAGGGTTTGATGGCTACACCTTC. Translation: CASSIRGFDGYTF.

The chain links TRBV5-1 to TRBJ2-1, with D possibly matching TRBD2 (5 bases). Trimming cost V 2 bases and J 0 bases, with 12 bases left between them. This CDR3 has 16 residues. The germline CDR1 and CDR2 sequences are SGHRS and YFSETQ. CDR3 DNA: TGCGCCAGCAGCTTAGCGGCCCCAAGCTCCTACAATGAGCAGTTCTTC. Protein sequence: CASSLAAPSSYNEQFF.

The CDR3 bases are TGTGCCAGCAGCCTCCCGAAACAAACAGGGGGCTCGGACACCGGGGAGCTGTTTTTT. It encodes CASSLPKQTGGSDTGELFF. This rearrangement joins TRBV9 to TRBJ2-2, with 9 nucleotides matching TRBD1. The CDR3 has 19 amino acids. Germline lookup yields CDR1 SGDLS and CDR2 YYNGEE. Losses at the gene ends were 4 bases for V and 3 bases for J; bases not matched to a gene: 16.

In its sample, this clone was seen a few times. The chain uses TRBV19 and TRBJ1-1; TRBD1 matches at 8 bases. Germline V CDR1 and CDR2: LNHDA, SQIVND (reference sequence). The CDR3 length is 13 residues. Germline trimming cut 6 bases from V and 4 bases from J; bases unmatched to any gene: 4. CDR3 sequence reads: CASRWTGPTEAFF. The DNA for the CDR3 is TGTGCCAGTAGGTGGACAGGGCCCACTGAAGCTTTCTTT.

This chain uses TRBV7-9 with TRBJ2-5; D is perhaps TRBD2 (7 bases). The last part of the DNA fits TRBJ2-7 better; the J call may be wrong. The CDR3 is 16 amino acids. Per the germline V gene, CDR1 is SEHNR and CDR2 is FQNEAQ (reference sequence). The CDR3 loop reads CASSHGRGPTKDEQYF. DNA of the CDR3: TGTGCCAGCAGCCATGGGCGGGGGCCGACCAAGGACGAGCAGTACTTC.

The V call is TRBV10-3, the J call TRBJ2-1, with TRBD2 identical over 8 bases. The CDR3 contains 14 residues. The trim removed 5 bases at V and 5 bases at J, leaving 5 bases unmatched. Germline values: CDR1 ENHRY, CDR2 SYGVKD. The CDR3 DNA reads TGTGCCATCAGTCCGGGACTAGGAGACAATGAGCAGTTCTTC. Translated: CAISPGLGDNEQFF.

This clone was seen once. The CDR3 protein is CASSLKQGTEAFF. The CDR3 nucleotides read TGCGCCAGCAGCTTGAAACAGGGCACTGAAGCTTTCTTT. The rearrangement joins TRBV5-1 to TRBJ1-1, with D possibly TRBD1 on 6 matching bases. The CDR3 contains 13 residues. V lost 1 base to trimming and J lost 4 bases, with 8 bases between them. Germline V gene sequence: CDR1 SGHRS, CDR2 YFSETQ.

CDR3 sequence: CASCPGTGRLYEQYF. DNA for the CDR3: TGTGCCAGTTGCCCCGGGACAGGGAGGCTGTACGAGCAGTACTTC. The genes are TRBV19 and TRBJ2-7; 9 bases map to TRBD1. In germline, CDR1 is LNHDA, CDR2 SQIVND (reference sequence). This CDR3 has 15 amino acids. J was trimmed by 4 bases and V by 8 bases; bases with no gene match: 12.

The sample holds a few counts of this clone. The chain joins TRBV5-1 to TRBJ1-1; D remains ambiguous. Looked up from germline, CDR1 is SGHRS and CDR2 is YFSETQ. Deletions cut 2 bases from V and 2 bases from J, with 16 bases between. The CDR3 spans 16 residues. DNA of the CDR3: TGCGCCAGCAGCTTAGATCAAGTCGGCGGAAACACTGAAGCTTTCTTT. Its translation is CASSLDQVGGNTEAFF.

This clone was counted between two and nine times. The chain is built from TRBV15 and TRBJ1-2, with a weak D call TRBD1 (5 bases). The V end was cut by 0 bases, the J end by 8 bases, with 19 bases between. Germline V gene sequence: CDR1 LNHNV, CDR2 YYDKDF (reference sequence). This CDR3 region has 16 residues. The CDR3 nucleotides read TGTGCCACCAGCAGAGATATGGGGGGATCCGAGGGGGGCTACACCTTC. Translated, it gives CATSRDMGGSEGGYTF. The whole variable domain, remainder taken from reference TRBV15 and TRBJ1-2, is DAMVIQNPRYQVTQFGKPVTLSCSQTLNHNVMYWYQQKSSQAPKLLFHYYDKDFNNEADTPDNFQSRRPNTSFCFLDIRSPGLGDTAMYLCATSRDMGGSEGGYTFGSGTRLTVV.

The J gene is TRBJ2-1, the V gene TRBV11-2; a possible D gene is TRBD1 (6 bases). V shed 4 bases and J shed 12 bases, with 19 bases lying between them. Germline CDR1 reads SGHAT; CDR2 reads FQNNGV. This CDR3 is built from 14 residues. This CDR3 reads CASSSINQGTGQFF. CDR3 nucleotide sequence: TGTGCCAGCAGCTCCATAAACCAGGGGACGGGGCAGTTCTTC.

The chain couples TRBV6-5 to TRBJ2-7; no clear D. Germline-derived CDR1 and CDR2 are MNHEY and SVGAGI. V gave up 2 bases and J gave up 1 base, with 3 bases separating them. The CDR3 is 12 residues long. CDR3 DNA: TGTGCCAGCAGTTACACTTCCTACGAGCAGTACTTC. This translates into CASSYTSYEQYF.

The chain employs TRBV5-6 and TRBJ1-5; the D is unclear. The germline V gene encodes CDR1 SGHDT and CDR2 YYEEEE. Trimming cost V 1 base and J 6 bases, with 5 bases left between them. This CDR3 region has 12 residues. The CDR3 region is CASSLRSQPQHF. The CDR3 DNA follows: TGTGCCAGCAGCTTGCGGAGTCAGCCCCAGCATTTT.

V is TRBV27 and J is TRBJ2-1; 7 bases map to TRBD2. Germline lookup yields CDR1 MNHEY and CDR2 SMNVEV (reference sequence). The CDR3 totals 14 residues. J lost 3 bases, V lost 4 bases, and 3 bases had no gene match. CDR3 region: CASSWGGDYNEQFF. CDR3 nucleotide sequence: TGTGCCAGCAGTTGGGGGGGGGACTACAATGAGCAGTTCTTC.

This rearrangement joins TRBV5-1 to TRBJ2-1; TRBD1 aligns across 7 bases. The germline V gene has CDR1 SGHRS and CDR2 YFSETQ. Unmatched junction bases numbered 7, after V lost 0 bases and J lost 7 bases. This CDR3 is built from 15 residues. CDR3 amino acids: CASSLEDRLWNEQFF. In DNA, the CDR3 is TGCGCCAGCAGCTTGGAGGACAGGCTTTGGAATGAGCAGTTCTTC.

The chain has TRBV7-3 and TRBJ2-2, with 10 nucleotides matching TRBD1. Germline assignment: CDR1 SGHTA and CDR2 FQGTGA. This CDR3 contains 17 residues. Trimming at V came to 5 bases and at J to 4 bases, leaving 10 bases not matched to a gene. The CDR3 is CASSPRPGQGFTGELFF. The CDR3 DNA reads as TGTGCCAGCAGCCCCCGTCCGGGACAGGGGTTCACCGGGGAGCTGTTTTTT.

This chain joins TRBV6-4 and TRBJ2-1; TRBD1 is a possible D gene (5 bases). Germline-derived CDR1 and CDR2 are MRHNA and SNTAGT. The CDR3 extends over 13 amino acids. V gave up 6 bases and J gave up 6 bases, with 12 bases separating them. The CDR3 loop reads CASSPGIRNEQFF. Here the CDR3 DNA reads TGTGCCAGCAGCCCAGGGATCCGCAATGAGCAGTTCTTC.

The chain links TRBV29-1 to TRBJ2-7; 10 nucleotides line up with TRBD1. V lost 4 bases, J lost 4 bases, and 1 base stayed unmatched. Germline V gene sequence: CDR1 SQVTM, CDR2 ANQGSEA. This CDR3 is built from 12 residues. CDR3 loop: CSVGTGGYEQYF. CDR3 nucleotides: TGCAGCGTTGGGACAGGGGGGTACGAGCAGTACTTC.

V gene TRBV11-3 combines with J gene TRBJ2-5; D unresolved. The CDR3 is 13 amino acids. Germline CDR1 is SGHNT and CDR2 is YENEEA. V lost 0 bases and J 4 bases, leaving 6 bases between the germline ends. DNA for the CDR3: TGTGCCAGCAGCTTAGACTCCGGAGAGACCCAGTACTTC. Its translation: CASSLDSGETQYF.

The rearrangement joins TRBV25-1 to TRBJ1-2, with a tentative D call TRBD1 (6 bases). Germline lookup yields CDR1 MGHDK and CDR2 SYGVNS. V was trimmed by 5 bases and J by 8 bases, leaving 15 bases between them. The CDR3 covers 13 residues. CDR3 amino acids: CASSPGGAEGYTF. CDR3 bases: TGTGCCAGCAGTCCGGGGGGGGCGGAGGGCTACACCTTC.

This chain links TRBV27 with TRBJ2-7; tentative D call: TRBD1 (6 bases). Germline lookup yields CDR1 MNHEY and CDR2 SMNVEV (reference sequence). V dropped 6 bases and J dropped 0 bases, with 15 bases sitting between them. The CDR3 runs 15 residues. Here the CDR3 DNA reads TGTGCCAGCAGCAGGACAGCCCATAGCTCCTACGAGCAGTACTTC. This encodes CASSRTAHSSYEQYF.

J is TRBJ2-6 and V is TRBV27, with D possibly being TRBD2 (6 bases). CDR1 and CDR2 from the germline V gene are MNHEY and SMNVEV (reference sequence). V lost 5 bases to trimming and J lost 2 bases, with 25 bases between them. The CDR3 is made up of 20 amino acids. This CDR3 reads CASSILWGGLDTPGANVLTF. The CDR3, as DNA: TGTGCCAGCAGTATACTCTGGGGAGGATTGGATACCCCTGGGGCCAACGTCCTGACTTTC. The whole variable domain, filled in from reference TRBV27 and TRBJ2-6, reads EAQVTQNPRYLITVTGKKLTVTCSQNMNHEYMSWYRQDPGLGLRQIYYSMNVEVTDKGDVPEGYKVSRKEKRNFPLILESPSPNQTSLYFCASSILWGGLDTPGANVLTFGAGSRLTVL.

In its sample, this clone was seen a few times. The V call is TRBV15, the J call TRBJ2-7; possibly TRBD1 for D (6 bases). Germline V gives CDR1 LNHNV, CDR2 YYDKDF (reference sequence). V shed 0 bases and J shed 3 bases, with 9 bases lying between them. CDR3 length equals 14 residues. The CDR3 bases are TGTGCCACCAGCAGAGATGGGACAAACTACGAGCAGTACTTC. It yields the protein CATSRDGTNYEQYF.

The chain couples TRBV29-1 to TRBJ1-4; D unclear. The CDR3 is 13 amino acids. The germline gives CDR1 SQVTM, CDR2 ANQGSEA. Trimming cost V 4 bases and J 6 bases, with 12 bases left between them. The CDR3 loop reads CSVGEGRDEKLFF. Here the CDR3 DNA reads TGCAGCGTTGGGGAAGGGAGGGATGAAAAACTGTTTTTT.

The chain has TRBV9 and TRBJ2-2; TRBD1 matches 7 bases. Trimming removed 0 bases from V and 3 bases from J; junction bases left unmatched: 8. The length of the CDR3 is 17 residues. The germline V gene has CDR1 SGDLS and CDR2 YYNGEE. DNA of the CDR3: TGTGCCAGCAGCGTAGCTAAAGGGGGCTTAGACACCGGGGAGCTGTTTTTT. Its translation: CASSVAKGGLDTGELFF.

This sequence joins TRBV5-1 and TRBJ1-1, with a possible D match to TRBD1 (6 bases). Trimming took off 3 bases at V and 10 bases at J, with 16 bases between the two ends. The germline V gene has CDR1 SGHRS and CDR2 YFSETQ. The CDR3 length is 13 residues. The CDR3 region is CASSSGRGLLAFF. For the CDR3, the DNA is TGCGCCAGCAGCTCGGGCAGGGGACTATTAGCTTTCTTT.

This clone was seen only a few times. The chain recombines TRBV6-6 with TRBJ1-2, with TRBD1 matching 7 bases. Trimming cost V 5 bases and J 7 bases; bases outside gene matches: 13. In germline, CDR1 is MNHNY, CDR2 SVGAGI (reference sequence). This CDR3 is 15 amino acids long. CDR3 nucleotides: TGTGCCAGCAGTCAAAGGGACAGCAGATCCCGTGGCTACACCTTC. This gives the protein CASSQRDSRSRGYTF.

The genes are TRBV6-5 and TRBJ1-1; weak D call: TRBD1 (6 bases). This CDR3 has 15 amino acids. Germline values: CDR1 MNHEY, CDR2 SVGAGI. The V end lost 0 bases, the J end lost 7 bases, and 15 bases lay between the germline ends. This CDR3 is CASSYSTRGAGEAFF. DNA for the CDR3: TGTGCCAGCAGTTACTCGACACGGGGGGCGGGTGAAGCTTTCTTT.

This clone is a singleton in its sample. The chain has TRBV5-1 and TRBJ2-3; 8 nucleotides agree with TRBD2. The CDR3 is 16 residues long. CDR1 SGHRS and CDR2 YFSETQ come from the germline V gene. J was trimmed by 5 bases and V by 0 bases; bases with no gene match: 8. This CDR3 reads CASSLGRGGPIDTQYF. The CDR3 DNA follows: TGCGCCAGCAGCTTGGGACGGGGGGGCCCCATAGATACGCAGTATTTT.

The rearrangement links TRBV5-1 to TRBJ2-6, with D maybe TRBD1 (6 bases). Germline values: CDR1 SGHRS, CDR2 YFSETQ. This CDR3 spans 17 amino acids. Deletions cut 5 bases from V and 0 bases from J, with 15 bases between. CDR3 DNA: TGCGCCAGCAGGACAGGTGGGGGCCTCTCTGGGGCCAACGTCCTGACTTTC. Its protein product is CASRTGGGLSGANVLTF.